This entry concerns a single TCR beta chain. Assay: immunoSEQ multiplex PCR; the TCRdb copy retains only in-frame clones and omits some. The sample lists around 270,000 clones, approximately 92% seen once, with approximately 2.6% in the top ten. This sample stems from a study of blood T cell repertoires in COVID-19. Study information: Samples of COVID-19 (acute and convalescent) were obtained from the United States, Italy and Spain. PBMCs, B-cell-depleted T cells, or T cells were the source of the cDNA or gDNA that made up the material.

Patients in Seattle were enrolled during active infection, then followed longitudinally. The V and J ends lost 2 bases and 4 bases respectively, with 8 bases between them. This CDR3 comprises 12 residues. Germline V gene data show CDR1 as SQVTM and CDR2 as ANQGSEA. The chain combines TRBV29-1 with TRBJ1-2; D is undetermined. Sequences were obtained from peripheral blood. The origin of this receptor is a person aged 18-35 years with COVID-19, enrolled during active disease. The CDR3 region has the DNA TGCAGCGTTGAAACGGCAGGCTATGGCTACACCTTC. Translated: CSVETAGYGYTF.